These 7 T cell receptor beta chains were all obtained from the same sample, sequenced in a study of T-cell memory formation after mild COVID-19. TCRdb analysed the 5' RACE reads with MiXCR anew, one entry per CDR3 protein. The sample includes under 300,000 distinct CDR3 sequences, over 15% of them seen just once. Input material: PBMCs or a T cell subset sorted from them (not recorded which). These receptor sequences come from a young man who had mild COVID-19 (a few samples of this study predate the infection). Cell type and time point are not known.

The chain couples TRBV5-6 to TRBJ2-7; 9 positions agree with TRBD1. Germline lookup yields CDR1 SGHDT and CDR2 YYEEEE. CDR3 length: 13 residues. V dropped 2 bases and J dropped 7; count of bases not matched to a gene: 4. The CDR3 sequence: CASSLQGAEEQYV. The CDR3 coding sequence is TGTGCCAGCAGCTTACAGGGGGCCGAAGAGCAGTACGTC.

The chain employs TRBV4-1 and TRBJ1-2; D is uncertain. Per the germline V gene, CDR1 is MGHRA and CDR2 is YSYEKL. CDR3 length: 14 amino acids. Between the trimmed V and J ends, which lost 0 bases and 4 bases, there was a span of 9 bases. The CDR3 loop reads CASSQDQGPYGYTF. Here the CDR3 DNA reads TGCGCCAGCAGCCAAGATCAAGGGCCCTATGGCTACACCTTC.

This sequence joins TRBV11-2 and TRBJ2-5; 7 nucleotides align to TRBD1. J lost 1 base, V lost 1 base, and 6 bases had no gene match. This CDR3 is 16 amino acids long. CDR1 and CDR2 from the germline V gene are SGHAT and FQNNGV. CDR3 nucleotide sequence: TGTGCCAGCAGCTTAGGGGACAGTCTGTTCCAAGAGACCCAGTACTTC. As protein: CASSLGDSLFQETQYF.

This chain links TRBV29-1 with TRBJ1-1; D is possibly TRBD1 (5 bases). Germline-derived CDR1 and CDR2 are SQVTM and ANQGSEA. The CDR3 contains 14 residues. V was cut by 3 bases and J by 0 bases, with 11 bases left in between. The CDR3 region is CSVDAAGMNTEAFF. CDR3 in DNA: TGCAGCGTTGATGCGGCAGGGATGAACACTGAAGCTTTCTTT.

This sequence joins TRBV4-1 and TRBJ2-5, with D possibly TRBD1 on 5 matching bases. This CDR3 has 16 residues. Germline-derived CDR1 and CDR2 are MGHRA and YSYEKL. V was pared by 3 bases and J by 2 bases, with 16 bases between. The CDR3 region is CASSQSPRQGQETQYF. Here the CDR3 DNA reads TGCGCCAGCAGCCAGTCTCCAAGGCAGGGTCAAGAGACCCAGTACTTC.

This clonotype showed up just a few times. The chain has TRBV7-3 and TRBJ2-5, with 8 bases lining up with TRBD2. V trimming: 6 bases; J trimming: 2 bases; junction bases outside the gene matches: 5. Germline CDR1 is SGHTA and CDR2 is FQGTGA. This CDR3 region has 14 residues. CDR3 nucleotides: TGTGCCAGCAGTCGCGGGGGGTCACAAGAGACCCAGTACTTC. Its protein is CASSRGGSQETQYF.

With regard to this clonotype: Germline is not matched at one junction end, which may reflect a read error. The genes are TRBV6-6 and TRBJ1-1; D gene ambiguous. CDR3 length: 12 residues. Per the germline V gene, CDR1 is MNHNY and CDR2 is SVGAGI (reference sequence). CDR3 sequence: CASSKGNSEAFF. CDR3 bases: TGTGCCAGCAGTAAGGGTAACAGTGAAGCTTTCTTT.